This TCR beta chain originates from a study of T cell responses to AZD1222 COVID-19 vaccine. General study results and limits: The donor group comprised mostly white British people and more females; the analysis possibly underestimated clonal diversity.

The protocol was immunoSEQ multiplex PCR, while the TCRdb copy is restricted to in-frame clones and leaves out a portion. The sample contains over 95,000 clones, around nine tenths of which appear only once. Points on this clone: What it recognizes is unknown.

Trimming took off 6 bases at V and 2 bases at J, with 16 bases between the two ends. CDR1 is MDHEN and CDR2 is SYDVKM in the germline V gene. The CDR3 is 16 residues long. The material was peripheral blood, obtained on day 0 of AZD1222 vaccination. The chain recombines TRBV28 with TRBJ1-4; D might be TRBD1 (5 bases). This TCR was sampled from an adult in good health. CDR3 protein: CASSRDPGPTNEKLFF. Here the CDR3 DNA reads TGTGCCAGCAGCCGGGACCCCGGCCCCACTAATGAAAAACTGTTTTTT.